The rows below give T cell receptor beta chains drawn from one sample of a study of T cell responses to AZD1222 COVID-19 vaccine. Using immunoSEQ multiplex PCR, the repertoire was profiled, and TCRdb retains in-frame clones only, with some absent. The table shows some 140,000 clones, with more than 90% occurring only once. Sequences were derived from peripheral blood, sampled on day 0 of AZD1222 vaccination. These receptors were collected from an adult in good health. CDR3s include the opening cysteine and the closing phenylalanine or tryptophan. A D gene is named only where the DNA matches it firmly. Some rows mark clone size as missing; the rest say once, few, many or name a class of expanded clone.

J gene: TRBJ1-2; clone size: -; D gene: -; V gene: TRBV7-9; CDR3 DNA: TGTGCCAGCAGCTTAGAGGAAGGAGGCTACACCTTC; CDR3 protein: CASSLEEGGYTF
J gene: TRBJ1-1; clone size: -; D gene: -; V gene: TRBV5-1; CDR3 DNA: TGCGCCAGCAGCTTGGGAGGCACGGGGTGGGGCACTGAAGCTTTCTTT; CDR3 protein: CASSLGGTGWGTEAFF
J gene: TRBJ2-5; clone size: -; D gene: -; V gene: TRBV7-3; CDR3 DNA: TGTGCCAGCAGCTTATTAGCCAGGAAAGAGACCCAGTACTTC; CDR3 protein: CASSLLARKETQYF
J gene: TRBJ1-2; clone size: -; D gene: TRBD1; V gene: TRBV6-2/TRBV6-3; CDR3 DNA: TGTGCCAGCAGTTGGGACAGCTATGGCTACACCTTC; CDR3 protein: CASSWDSYGYTF
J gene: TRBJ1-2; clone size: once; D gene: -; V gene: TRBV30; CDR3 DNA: TGTGCCTGGAGTGTATTGAGTAACTATGGCTACACCTTC; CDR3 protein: CAWSVLSNYGYTF
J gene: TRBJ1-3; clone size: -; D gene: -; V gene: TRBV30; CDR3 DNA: TGTGCCTGGCAGGACAGCGGAAACACCATATATTTT; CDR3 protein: CAWQDSGNTIYF
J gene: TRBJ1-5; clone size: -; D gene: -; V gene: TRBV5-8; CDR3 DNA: TGTGCCAGCAGTAAGAGGGGCAATCAGCCCCAGCATTTT; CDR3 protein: CASSKRGNQPQHF
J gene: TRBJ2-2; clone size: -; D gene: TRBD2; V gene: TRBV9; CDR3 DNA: TGTGCCAGCAGCGTAGGAGAGCGGGAGGGTACCGGGGAGCTGTTTTTT; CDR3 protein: CASSVGEREGTGELFF
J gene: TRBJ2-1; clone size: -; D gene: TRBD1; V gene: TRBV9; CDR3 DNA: TGTGCCAGCAGCGTTTCAGGGGGCCCTGAGCAGTTCTTC; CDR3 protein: CASSVSGGPEQFF
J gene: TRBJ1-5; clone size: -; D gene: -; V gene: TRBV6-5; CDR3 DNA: TGTGCCAGCACGGGGGGCGGGCAGCCCCAGCATTTT; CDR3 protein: CASTGGGQPQHF